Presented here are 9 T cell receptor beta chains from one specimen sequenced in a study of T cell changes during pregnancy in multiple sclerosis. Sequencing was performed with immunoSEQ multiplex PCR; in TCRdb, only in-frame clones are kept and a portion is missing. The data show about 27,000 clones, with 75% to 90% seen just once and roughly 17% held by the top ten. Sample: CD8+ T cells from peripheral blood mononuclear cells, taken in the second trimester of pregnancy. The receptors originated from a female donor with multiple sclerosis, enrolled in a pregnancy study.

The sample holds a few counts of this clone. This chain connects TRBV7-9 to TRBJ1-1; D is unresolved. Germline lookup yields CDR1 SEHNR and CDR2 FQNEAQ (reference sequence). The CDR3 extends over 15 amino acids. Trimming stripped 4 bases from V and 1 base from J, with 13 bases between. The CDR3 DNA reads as TGTGCCAGCAGCTCCTTACAGTGGCCGAACACTGAAGCTTTCTTT. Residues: CASSSLQWPNTEAFF.

The CDR3 DNA reads TGTGCCAGCAGCTCGACCGGGACTAGCATCTGGAATGAGCAGTTCTTC. Protein: CASSSTGTSIWNEQFF. The V and J genes are TRBV7-6 and TRBJ2-1; 9 bases agree with TRBD2. CDR1 and CDR2 from the germline V gene are SGHVS and FNYEAQ. V gave up 4 bases and J gave up 7 bases; unmatched junction bases: 11. This CDR3 has 16 residues.

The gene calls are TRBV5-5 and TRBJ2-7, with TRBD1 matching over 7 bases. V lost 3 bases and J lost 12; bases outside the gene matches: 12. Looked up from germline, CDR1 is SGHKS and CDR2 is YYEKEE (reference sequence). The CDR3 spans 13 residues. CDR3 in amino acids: CASSSVGTDMRYF. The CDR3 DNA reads TGTGCCAGCAGCTCCGTAGGGACAGACATGCGGTACTTC.

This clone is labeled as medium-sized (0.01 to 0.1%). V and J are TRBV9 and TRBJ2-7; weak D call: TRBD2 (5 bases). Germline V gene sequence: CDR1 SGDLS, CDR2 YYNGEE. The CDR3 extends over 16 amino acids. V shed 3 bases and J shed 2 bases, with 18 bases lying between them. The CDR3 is CASSDGIGGETYEQYF. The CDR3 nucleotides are TGTGCCAGCAGCGACGGGATTGGCGGAGAAACCTACGAGCAGTACTTC.

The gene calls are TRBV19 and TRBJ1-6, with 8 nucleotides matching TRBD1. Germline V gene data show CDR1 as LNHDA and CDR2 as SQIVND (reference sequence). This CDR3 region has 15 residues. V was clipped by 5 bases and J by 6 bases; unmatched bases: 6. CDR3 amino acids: CASSVRDRSNSPLHF. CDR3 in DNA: TGTGCCAGTAGTGTCCGGGACAGGAGTAATTCACCCCTCCACTTT. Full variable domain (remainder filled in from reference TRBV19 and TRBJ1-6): DGGITQSPKYLFRKEGQNVTLSCEQNLNHDAMYWYRQDPGQGLRLIYYSQIVNDFQKGDIAEGYSVSREKKESFPLTVTSAQKNPTAFYLCASSVRDRSNSPLHFGNGTRLTVT.

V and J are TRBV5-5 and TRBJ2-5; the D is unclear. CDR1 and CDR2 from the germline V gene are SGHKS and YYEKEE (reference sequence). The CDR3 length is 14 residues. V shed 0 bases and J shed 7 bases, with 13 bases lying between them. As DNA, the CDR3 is TGTGCCAGCAGCTTGGGGGCAACTTGGGCGACCCAGTACTTC. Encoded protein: CASSLGATWATQYF.

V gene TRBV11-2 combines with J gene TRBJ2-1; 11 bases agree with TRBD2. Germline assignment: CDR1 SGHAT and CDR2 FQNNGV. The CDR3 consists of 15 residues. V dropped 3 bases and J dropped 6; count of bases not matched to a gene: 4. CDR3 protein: CASSLGTSGLNEQFF. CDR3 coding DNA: TGTGCCAGCAGCTTGGGGACTAGCGGCCTCAATGAGCAGTTCTTC.

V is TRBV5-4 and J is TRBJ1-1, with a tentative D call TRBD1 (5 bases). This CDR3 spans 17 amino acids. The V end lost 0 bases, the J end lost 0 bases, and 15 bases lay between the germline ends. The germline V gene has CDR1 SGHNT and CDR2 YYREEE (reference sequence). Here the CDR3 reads CASSLGGGGAMNTEAFF. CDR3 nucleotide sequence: TGTGCCAGCAGCTTGGGGGGGGGAGGGGCCATGAACACTGAAGCTTTCTTT.

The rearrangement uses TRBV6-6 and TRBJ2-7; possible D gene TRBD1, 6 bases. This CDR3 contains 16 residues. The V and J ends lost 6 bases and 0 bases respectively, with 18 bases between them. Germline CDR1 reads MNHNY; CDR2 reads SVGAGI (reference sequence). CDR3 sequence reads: CASRRKTGRASYEQYF. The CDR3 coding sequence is TGTGCCAGCAGAAGAAAGACAGGCCGAGCCTCCTACGAGCAGTACTTC.